This T cell receptor (beta chain) was captured by sequencing in a study of T-cell memory formation after mild COVID-19. MiXCR, applied by TCRdb to the 5' RACE reads, yields one record per CDR3 protein. Of about 470,000 distinct CDR3 sequences listed, 25% are singletons. V lost 3 bases and J lost 3; bases outside the gene matches: 10. The CDR3 sequence is 16 residues long. Per the germline V gene, CDR1 is SGHAT and CDR2 is FQNNGV. The rearrangement joins TRBV11-2 to TRBJ2-5; 7 bases match TRBD1. Sequencing was performed on PBMCs or a T cell subset sorted from them (not recorded which). The source of this sequence is an adult woman who had mild COVID-19 (a few samples of this study predate the infection). Cell type and time point are not known. The CDR3: CASSFGPGTAKETQYF. CDR3 DNA sequence: TGTGCCAGCAGCTTTGGGCCGGGGACAGCTAAAGAGACCCAGTACTTC.